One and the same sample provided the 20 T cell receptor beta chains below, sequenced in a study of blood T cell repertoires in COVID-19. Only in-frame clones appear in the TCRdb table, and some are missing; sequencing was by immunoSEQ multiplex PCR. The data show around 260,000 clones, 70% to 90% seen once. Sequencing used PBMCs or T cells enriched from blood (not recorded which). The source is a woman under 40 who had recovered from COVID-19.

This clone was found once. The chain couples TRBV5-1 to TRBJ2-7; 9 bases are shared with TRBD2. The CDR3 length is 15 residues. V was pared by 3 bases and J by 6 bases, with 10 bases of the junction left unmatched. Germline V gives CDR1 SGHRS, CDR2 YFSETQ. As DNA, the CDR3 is TGCGCCAGCAGCTACTCATTAGCGGGAGAATCCGAGCAGTACTTC. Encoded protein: CASSYSLAGESEQYF.

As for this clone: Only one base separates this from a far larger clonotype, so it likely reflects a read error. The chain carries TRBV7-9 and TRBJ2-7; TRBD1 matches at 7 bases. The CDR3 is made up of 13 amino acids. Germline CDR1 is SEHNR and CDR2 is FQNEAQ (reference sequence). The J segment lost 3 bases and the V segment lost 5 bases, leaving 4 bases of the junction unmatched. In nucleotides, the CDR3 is TGTGCCAGCAGCCCCGGACAGGTCTACGAGCAGTACTTC. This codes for CASSPGQVYEQYF.

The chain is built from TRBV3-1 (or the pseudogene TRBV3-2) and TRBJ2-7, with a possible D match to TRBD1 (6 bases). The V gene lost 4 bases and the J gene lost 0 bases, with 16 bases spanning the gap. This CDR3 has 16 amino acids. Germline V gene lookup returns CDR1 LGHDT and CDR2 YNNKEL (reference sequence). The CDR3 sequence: CASSRLRGRSSYEQYF. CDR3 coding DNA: TGTGCCAGCAGCCGACTCAGGGGCCGGAGCTCCTACGAGCAGTACTTC.

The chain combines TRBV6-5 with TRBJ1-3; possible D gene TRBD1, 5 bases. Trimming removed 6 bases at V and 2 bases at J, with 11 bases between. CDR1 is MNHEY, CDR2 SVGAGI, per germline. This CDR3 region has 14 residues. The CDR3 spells CASSDRFAGNTIYF. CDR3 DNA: TGTGCCAGCAGCGACAGATTCGCTGGAAACACCATATATTTT.

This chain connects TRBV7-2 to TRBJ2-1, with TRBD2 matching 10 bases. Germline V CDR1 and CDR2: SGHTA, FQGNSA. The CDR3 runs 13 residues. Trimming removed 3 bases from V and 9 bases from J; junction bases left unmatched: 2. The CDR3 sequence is CASSFERGGEQFF. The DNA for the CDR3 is TGTGCCAGCAGCTTCGAGCGGGGGGGTGAGCAGTTCTTC.

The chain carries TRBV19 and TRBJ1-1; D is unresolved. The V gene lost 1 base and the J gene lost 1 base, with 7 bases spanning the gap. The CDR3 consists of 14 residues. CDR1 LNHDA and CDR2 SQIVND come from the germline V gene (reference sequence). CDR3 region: CASSIGRENTEAFF. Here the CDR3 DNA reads TGTGCCAGTAGTATAGGACGGGAGAACACTGAAGCTTTCTTT.

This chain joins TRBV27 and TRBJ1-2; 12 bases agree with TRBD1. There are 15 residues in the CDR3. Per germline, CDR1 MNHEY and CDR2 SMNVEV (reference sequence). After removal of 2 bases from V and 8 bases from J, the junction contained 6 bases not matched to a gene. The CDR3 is CASSLRDRGLYGYTF. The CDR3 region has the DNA TGTGCCAGCAGTTTAAGGGACAGGGGGCTGTACGGCTACACCTTC.

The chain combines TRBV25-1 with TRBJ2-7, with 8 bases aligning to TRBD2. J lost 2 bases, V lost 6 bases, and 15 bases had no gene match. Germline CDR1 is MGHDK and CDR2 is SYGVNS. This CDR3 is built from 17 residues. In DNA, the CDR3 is TGTGCCAGCAGGAGGGACCCCGGCTCGGGGGGGCCCTACGAGCAGTACTTC. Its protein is CASRRDPGSGGPYEQYF.

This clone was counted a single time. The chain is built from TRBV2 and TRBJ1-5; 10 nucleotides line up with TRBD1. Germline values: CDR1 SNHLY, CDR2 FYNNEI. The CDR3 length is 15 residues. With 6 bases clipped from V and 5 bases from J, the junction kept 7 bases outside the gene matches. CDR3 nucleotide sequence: TGTGCCAGCAGCGTAGGACAGGGGGTCTATCAGCCCCAGCATTTT. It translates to CASSVGQGVYQPQHF.

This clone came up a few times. The CDR3 DNA sequence: TGCGCCAGCAGCTTCGGGGGGGACGGACAGCCCCAGCATTTT. This sequence encodes CASSFGGDGQPQHF. The genes are TRBV5-1 and TRBJ1-5; weak D call: TRBD1 (5 bases). The V and J ends lost 2 bases and 7 bases respectively, with 13 bases between them. This CDR3 spans 14 amino acids. Germline V lookup: CDR1 SGHRS, CDR2 YFSETQ. The variable domain in full, with the rest retrieved from reference TRBV5-1 and TRBJ1-5, is KAGVTQTPRYLIKTRGQQVTLSCSPISGHRSVSWYQQTPGQGLQFLFEYFSETQRNKGNFPGRFSGRQFSNSRSEMNVSTLELGDSALYLCASSFGGDGQPQHFGDGTRLSIL.

The CDR3 coding sequence is TGTGCCAGCAGCCACGGACAGGGCTCCTACGAGCAGTACTTC. Translating gives CASSHGQGSYEQYF. This sequence joins TRBV5-4 and TRBJ2-7, with TRBD1 identical over 8 bases. The CDR3 loop spans 14 amino acids. The trim removed 4 bases at V and 0 bases at J, leaving 3 bases unmatched. Per germline, CDR1 SGHNT and CDR2 YYREEE (reference sequence).

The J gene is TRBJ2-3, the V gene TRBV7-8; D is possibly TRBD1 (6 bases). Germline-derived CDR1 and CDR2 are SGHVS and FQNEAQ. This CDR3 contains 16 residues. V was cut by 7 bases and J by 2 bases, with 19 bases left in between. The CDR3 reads CASTQRWDTFTDTQYF. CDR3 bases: TGTGCCAGCACCCAACGGTGGGACACCTTCACAGATACGCAGTATTTT.

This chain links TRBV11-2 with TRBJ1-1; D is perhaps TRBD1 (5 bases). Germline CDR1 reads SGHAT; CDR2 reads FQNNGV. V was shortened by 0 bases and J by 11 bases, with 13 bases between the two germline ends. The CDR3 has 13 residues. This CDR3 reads CASSLEIRGLAFF. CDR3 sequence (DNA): TGTGCCAGCAGCTTAGAGATACGGGGGTTGGCTTTCTTT.

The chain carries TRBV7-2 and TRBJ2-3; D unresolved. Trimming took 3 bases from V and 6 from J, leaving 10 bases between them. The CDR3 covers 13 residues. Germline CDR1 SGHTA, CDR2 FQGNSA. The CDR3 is CASSFFRRDTQYF. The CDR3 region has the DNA TGTGCCAGCAGCTTTTTCCGGCGGGATACGCAGTATTTT.

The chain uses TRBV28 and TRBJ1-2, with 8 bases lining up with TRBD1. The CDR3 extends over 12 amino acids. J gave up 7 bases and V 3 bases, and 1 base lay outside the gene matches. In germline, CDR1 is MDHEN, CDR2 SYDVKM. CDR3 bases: TGTGCCAGCAGTTTGGACAGGGCTGGCTACACCTTC. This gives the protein CASSLDRAGYTF.

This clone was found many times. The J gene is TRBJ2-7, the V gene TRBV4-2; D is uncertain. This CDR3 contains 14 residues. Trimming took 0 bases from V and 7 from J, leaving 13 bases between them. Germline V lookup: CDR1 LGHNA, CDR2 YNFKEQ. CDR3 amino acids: CASSQDLQVPEQYF. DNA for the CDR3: TGTGCCAGCAGCCAAGATCTGCAGGTTCCGGAGCAGTACTTC.

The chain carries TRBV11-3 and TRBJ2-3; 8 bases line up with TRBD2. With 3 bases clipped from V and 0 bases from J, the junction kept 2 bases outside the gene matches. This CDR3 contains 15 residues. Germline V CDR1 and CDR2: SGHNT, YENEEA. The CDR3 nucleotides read TGTGCCAGCAGCTTCGGGGGGGTGAGCACAGATACGCAGTATTTT. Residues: CASSFGGVSTDTQYF.

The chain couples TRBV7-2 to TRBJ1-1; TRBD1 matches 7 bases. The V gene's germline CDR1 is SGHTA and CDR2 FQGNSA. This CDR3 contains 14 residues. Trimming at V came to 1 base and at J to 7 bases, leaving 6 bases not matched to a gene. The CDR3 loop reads CASSLGLTGSEAFF. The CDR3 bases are TGTGCCAGCAGCTTAGGGCTGACAGGGAGTGAAGCTTTCTTT.

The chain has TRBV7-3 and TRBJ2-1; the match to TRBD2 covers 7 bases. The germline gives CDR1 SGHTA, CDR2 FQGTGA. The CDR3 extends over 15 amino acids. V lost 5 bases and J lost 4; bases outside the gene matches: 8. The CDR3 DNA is TGTGCCAGCAGCCCTGGGACTAACTGGTACAATGAGCAGTTCTTC. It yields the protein CASSPGTNWYNEQFF.

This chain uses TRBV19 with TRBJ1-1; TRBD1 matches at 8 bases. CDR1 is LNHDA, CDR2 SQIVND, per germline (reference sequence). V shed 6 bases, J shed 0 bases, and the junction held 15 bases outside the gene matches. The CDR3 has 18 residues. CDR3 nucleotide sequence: TGTGCCAGTAGAGTAGGCACAGGGACAGGACAAATGAACACTGAAGCTTTCTTT. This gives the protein CASRVGTGTGQMNTEAFF.